This T cell receptor beta chain appears in the sequencing data of a study of cytomegalovirus exposure and HLA in healthy donors. General observations from the study: Later, an analysis showed that TCR beta chains associated with HLA were more clonally expanded than others that were equally common.

60 Vbeta and 13 Jbeta primers were used in PCR. The assay was immunoSEQ multiplex PCR, and TCRdb's table has in-frame clones only and misses some. The data contain about 140,000 clones, under 85% of them seen just once; the ten biggest clones take up about 0.91%. Germline lookup yields CDR1 LNHDA and CDR2 SQIVND (reference sequence). V shed 6 bases and J shed 3 bases, with 12 bases lying between them. This CDR3 contains 13 residues. A remark on this clone: Its specificity is not known.

The rearrangement joins TRBV19 to TRBJ2-7; a possible D gene is TRBD1 (5 bases). This clonotype was obtained from a man between 18 and 35 years old in good health and CMV-seronegative. The sample taken for sequencing was PBMCs. CDR3 sequence: CASSHQQGYEQYF. The CDR3 coding sequence is TGTGCCAGTAGCCATCAGCAGGGCTACGAGCAGTACTTC. The full variable domain, with the rest looked up from reference TRBV19 and TRBJ2-7, is DGGITQSPKYLFRKEGQNVTLSCEQNLNHDAMYWYRQDPGQGLRLIYYSQIVNDFQKGDIAEGYSVSREKKESFPLTVTSAQKNPTAFYLCASSHQQGYEQYFGPGTRLTVT.